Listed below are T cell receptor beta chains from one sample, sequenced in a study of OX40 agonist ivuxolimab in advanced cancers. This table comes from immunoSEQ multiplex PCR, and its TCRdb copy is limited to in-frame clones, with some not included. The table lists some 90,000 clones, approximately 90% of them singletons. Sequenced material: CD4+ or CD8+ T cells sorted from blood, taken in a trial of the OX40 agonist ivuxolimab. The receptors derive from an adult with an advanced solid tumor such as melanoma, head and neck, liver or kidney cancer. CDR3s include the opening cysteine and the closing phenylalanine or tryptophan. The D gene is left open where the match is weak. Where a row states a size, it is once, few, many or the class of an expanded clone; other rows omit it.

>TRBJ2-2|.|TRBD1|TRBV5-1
TGCGCCAGCAGACGGACGACAGGGAAGAACACCGGGGAGCTGTTTTTT
CASRRTTGKNTGELFF
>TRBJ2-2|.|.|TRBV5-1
TGCGCCAGCAGATTCTGGACACCGAACACCGGGGAGCTGTTTTTT
CASRFWTPNTGELFF
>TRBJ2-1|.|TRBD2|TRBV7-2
TGTGCCAGCCGAACCTACCCAGCGACTAGCAGGAATGAGCAGTTCTTC
CASRTYPATSRNEQFF
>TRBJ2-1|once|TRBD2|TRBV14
TGTGCCAGCAGCCTCACTAGCGGGAGGTTCTACAATGAGCAGTTCTTC
CASSLTSGRFYNEQFF
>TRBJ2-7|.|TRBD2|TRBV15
TGTGCCACCAGCAGACCCGGCATAGCGGGAGAGCAGTACTTC
CATSRPGIAGEQYF
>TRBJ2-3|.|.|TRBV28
TGTGCCAGCAGTTTACCAACGGCGGGGCGGTTTAGCACAGATACGCAGTATTTT
CASSLPTAGRFSTDTQYF
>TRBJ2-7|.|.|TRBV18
TGTGCCAGCTCACCGAGTCGGGAGCTGGGGGAGCAGTACTTC
CASSPSRELGEQYF
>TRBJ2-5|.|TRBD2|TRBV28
TGTGCCAGCAGTTTTAGGGGTAGCGGGAGGAAAGAGACCCAGTACTTC
CASSFRGSGRKETQYF
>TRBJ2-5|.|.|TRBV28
TGTGCCAGCGGAGACTTCTCTGAGACCCAGTACTTC
CASGDFSETQYF
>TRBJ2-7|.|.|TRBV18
TGTGCCAGCTCACCCGGACGGGAGTACGAGCAGTACTTC
CASSPGREYEQYF
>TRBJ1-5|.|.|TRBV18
TGTGCCAGCTCACCTGACATCATTCAGCCCCAGCATTTT
CASSPDIIQPQHF
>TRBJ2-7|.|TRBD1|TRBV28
TGTGCCAGCAGTTTACCCGGGACAGGATACTACGAGCAGTACTTC
CASSLPGTGYYEQYF
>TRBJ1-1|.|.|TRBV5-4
TGTGCCAGCAGCTTGACCCCTCCCAACACTGAAGCTTTCTTT
CASSLTPPNTEAFF
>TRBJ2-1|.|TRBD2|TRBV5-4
TGTGCCATCACTAGCGGAGCTTACAATGAGCAGTTCTTC
CAITSGAYNEQFF
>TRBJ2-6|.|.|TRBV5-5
TGTGCCAGCAGCCCGGTCTTCAGGGGACAGGCCAACGTCCTGACTTTC
CASSPVFRGQANVLTF
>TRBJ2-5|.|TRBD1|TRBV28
TGTGCCAGCAGTTTTCAGGGGGCAAGAGAGACCCAGTACTTC
CASSFQGARETQYF
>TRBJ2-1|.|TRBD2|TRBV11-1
TGTGCCAGCAGAACCACCGGGACTACAGCCTACAATGAGCAGTTCTTC
CASRTTGTTAYNEQFF
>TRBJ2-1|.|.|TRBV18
TGTGCCAGCTCACCAGGAAATCCCTACAATGAGCAGTTCTTC
CASSPGNPYNEQFF
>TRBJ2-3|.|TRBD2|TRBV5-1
TGCGCCAGCCAAGCGGGAAGCACAGATACGCAGTATTTT
CASQAGSTDTQYF
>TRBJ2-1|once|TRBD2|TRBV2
TGTGCCAGCAGGCGGACTAGCGTGGGTGAGCAGTTCTTC
CASRRTSVGEQFF
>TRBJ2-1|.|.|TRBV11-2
TGTGCCAGCAGCCCCTCCTCTGACTACAATGAGCAGTTCTTC
CASSPSSDYNEQFF
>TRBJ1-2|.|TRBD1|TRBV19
TGTGCCAGTAGTATAGGAGGACAGGCGAGCTATGGCTACACCTTC
CASSIGGQASYGYTF
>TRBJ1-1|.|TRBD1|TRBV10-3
TGTGCCATCAGTGAGTGGGGACAGCGAAACACTGAAGCTTTCTTT
CAISEWGQRNTEAFF
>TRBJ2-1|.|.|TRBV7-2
TGTGCCAGCAGCTTAGGTGGACTACCATACAATGAGCAGTTCTTC
CASSLGGLPYNEQFF
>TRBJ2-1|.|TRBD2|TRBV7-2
TGTGCCAGCAGCTTAGACCTACTAGCGGGGCAGCTCTACAATGAGCAGTTCTTC
CASSLDLLAGQLYNEQFF
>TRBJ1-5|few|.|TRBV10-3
TGTGCCATCGGGGCAGACAATCAGCCCCAGCATTTT
CAIGADNQPQHF
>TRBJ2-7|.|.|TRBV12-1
TGTGCCAGCAGCCCAGGGCTACCTAATACCCCTCCCTACGAGCAGTACTTC
CASSPGLPNTPPYEQYF
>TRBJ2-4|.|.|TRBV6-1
TGTGCCAGCAGTGGAGGGGTCGGAAACATTCAGTACTTC
CASSGGVGNIQYF
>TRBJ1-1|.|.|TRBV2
TGTGCCAGTAAACAGGATTTGAACACTGAAGCTTTCTTT
CASKQDLNTEAFF
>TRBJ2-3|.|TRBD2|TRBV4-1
TGCGCCAGCAGCCAAGATTGGGGGGGAGGAACTAAGAATACGCAGTATTTT
CASSQDWGGGTKNTQYF
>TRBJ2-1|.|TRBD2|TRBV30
TGTGCCTGGAGTAGGGCACTAGCGGGAGTGAATGAGCAGTTCTTC
CAWSRALAGVNEQFF
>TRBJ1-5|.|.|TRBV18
TGTGCCAGCTCACCACAGGCTGGAGGCAATCAGCCCCAGCATTTT
CASSPQAGGNQPQHF
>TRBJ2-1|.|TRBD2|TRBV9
TGTGCCAGCAGCGCGACAGGCGGGGGGGGAGAGCAGTTCTTC
CASSATGGGGEQFF
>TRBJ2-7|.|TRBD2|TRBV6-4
TGTGCCAGCCCAGGGCTAGCGGGAGGAAATTACGAGCAGTACTTC
CASPGLAGGNYEQYF
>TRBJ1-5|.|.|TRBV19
TGTGCCAGTAGCGCCACCGGGACCTACAATCAGCCCCAGCATTTT
CASSATGTYNQPQHF
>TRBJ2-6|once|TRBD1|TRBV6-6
TGTGCCAGCAGTTACACCCAGGGGGTTGGGGCCAACGTCCTGACTTTC
CASSYTQGVGANVLTF
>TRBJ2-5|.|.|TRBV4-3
TGCGCCAGCAGCCAAGATAGGCAGGAGACCCAGTACTTC
CASSQDRQETQYF
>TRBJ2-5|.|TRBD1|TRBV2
TGTGCCAGCAGTGAAACCAGACAGGGGGGGTTTCAAGAGACCCAGTACTTC
CASSETRQGGFQETQYF
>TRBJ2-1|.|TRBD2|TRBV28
TGTGCCAGCAAACCCCCTGGCCTAGCGGGTAACAATGAGCAGTTCTTC
CASKPPGLAGNNEQFF
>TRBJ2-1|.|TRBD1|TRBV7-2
TGTGCCAGCAAGACAGGGGGCTACAATGAGCAGTTCTTC
CASKTGGYNEQFF
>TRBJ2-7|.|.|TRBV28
TGTGCCAGCAGTGTTCGGACGAAACCAAGGAACGAGCAGTACTTC
CASSVRTKPRNEQYF
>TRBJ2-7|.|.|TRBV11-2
TGTGCCAGCAGCTTGGCGCGGGAACTGGCGCAGTACTTC
CASSLARELAQYF
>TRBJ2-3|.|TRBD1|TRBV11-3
TGTGCCAGCAGTCCACGGTCGGGGACAGTGGAAGATACGCAGTATTTT
CASSPRSGTVEDTQYF
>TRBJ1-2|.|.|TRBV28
TGTGCCAGCACCGGGCCTGGCTACACCTTC
CASTGPGYTF
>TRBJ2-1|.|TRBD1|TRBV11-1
TGTGCCAGCAGAAATAGTCGACAGGGATTTAATGATGAGCAGTTCTTC
CASRNSRQGFNDEQFF
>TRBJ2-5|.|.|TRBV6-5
TGTGCCAGCAGTTCCCTGGGACAAACCCAAGAGACCCAGTACTTC
CASSSLGQTQETQYF
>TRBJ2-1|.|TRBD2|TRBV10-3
TGTGCCATCTTTAGCGGGAGTCGGAATGAGCAGTTCTTC
CAIFSGSRNEQFF
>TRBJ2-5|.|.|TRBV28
TGTGCCAGCAGTGACCTTGGGGGTACCATACAAGAGACCCAGTACTTC
CASSDLGGTIQETQYF
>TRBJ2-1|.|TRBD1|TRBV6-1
TGTGCCAGCAAGCCGGGACAGAGCTCCTACAATGAGCAGTTCTTC
CASKPGQSSYNEQFF